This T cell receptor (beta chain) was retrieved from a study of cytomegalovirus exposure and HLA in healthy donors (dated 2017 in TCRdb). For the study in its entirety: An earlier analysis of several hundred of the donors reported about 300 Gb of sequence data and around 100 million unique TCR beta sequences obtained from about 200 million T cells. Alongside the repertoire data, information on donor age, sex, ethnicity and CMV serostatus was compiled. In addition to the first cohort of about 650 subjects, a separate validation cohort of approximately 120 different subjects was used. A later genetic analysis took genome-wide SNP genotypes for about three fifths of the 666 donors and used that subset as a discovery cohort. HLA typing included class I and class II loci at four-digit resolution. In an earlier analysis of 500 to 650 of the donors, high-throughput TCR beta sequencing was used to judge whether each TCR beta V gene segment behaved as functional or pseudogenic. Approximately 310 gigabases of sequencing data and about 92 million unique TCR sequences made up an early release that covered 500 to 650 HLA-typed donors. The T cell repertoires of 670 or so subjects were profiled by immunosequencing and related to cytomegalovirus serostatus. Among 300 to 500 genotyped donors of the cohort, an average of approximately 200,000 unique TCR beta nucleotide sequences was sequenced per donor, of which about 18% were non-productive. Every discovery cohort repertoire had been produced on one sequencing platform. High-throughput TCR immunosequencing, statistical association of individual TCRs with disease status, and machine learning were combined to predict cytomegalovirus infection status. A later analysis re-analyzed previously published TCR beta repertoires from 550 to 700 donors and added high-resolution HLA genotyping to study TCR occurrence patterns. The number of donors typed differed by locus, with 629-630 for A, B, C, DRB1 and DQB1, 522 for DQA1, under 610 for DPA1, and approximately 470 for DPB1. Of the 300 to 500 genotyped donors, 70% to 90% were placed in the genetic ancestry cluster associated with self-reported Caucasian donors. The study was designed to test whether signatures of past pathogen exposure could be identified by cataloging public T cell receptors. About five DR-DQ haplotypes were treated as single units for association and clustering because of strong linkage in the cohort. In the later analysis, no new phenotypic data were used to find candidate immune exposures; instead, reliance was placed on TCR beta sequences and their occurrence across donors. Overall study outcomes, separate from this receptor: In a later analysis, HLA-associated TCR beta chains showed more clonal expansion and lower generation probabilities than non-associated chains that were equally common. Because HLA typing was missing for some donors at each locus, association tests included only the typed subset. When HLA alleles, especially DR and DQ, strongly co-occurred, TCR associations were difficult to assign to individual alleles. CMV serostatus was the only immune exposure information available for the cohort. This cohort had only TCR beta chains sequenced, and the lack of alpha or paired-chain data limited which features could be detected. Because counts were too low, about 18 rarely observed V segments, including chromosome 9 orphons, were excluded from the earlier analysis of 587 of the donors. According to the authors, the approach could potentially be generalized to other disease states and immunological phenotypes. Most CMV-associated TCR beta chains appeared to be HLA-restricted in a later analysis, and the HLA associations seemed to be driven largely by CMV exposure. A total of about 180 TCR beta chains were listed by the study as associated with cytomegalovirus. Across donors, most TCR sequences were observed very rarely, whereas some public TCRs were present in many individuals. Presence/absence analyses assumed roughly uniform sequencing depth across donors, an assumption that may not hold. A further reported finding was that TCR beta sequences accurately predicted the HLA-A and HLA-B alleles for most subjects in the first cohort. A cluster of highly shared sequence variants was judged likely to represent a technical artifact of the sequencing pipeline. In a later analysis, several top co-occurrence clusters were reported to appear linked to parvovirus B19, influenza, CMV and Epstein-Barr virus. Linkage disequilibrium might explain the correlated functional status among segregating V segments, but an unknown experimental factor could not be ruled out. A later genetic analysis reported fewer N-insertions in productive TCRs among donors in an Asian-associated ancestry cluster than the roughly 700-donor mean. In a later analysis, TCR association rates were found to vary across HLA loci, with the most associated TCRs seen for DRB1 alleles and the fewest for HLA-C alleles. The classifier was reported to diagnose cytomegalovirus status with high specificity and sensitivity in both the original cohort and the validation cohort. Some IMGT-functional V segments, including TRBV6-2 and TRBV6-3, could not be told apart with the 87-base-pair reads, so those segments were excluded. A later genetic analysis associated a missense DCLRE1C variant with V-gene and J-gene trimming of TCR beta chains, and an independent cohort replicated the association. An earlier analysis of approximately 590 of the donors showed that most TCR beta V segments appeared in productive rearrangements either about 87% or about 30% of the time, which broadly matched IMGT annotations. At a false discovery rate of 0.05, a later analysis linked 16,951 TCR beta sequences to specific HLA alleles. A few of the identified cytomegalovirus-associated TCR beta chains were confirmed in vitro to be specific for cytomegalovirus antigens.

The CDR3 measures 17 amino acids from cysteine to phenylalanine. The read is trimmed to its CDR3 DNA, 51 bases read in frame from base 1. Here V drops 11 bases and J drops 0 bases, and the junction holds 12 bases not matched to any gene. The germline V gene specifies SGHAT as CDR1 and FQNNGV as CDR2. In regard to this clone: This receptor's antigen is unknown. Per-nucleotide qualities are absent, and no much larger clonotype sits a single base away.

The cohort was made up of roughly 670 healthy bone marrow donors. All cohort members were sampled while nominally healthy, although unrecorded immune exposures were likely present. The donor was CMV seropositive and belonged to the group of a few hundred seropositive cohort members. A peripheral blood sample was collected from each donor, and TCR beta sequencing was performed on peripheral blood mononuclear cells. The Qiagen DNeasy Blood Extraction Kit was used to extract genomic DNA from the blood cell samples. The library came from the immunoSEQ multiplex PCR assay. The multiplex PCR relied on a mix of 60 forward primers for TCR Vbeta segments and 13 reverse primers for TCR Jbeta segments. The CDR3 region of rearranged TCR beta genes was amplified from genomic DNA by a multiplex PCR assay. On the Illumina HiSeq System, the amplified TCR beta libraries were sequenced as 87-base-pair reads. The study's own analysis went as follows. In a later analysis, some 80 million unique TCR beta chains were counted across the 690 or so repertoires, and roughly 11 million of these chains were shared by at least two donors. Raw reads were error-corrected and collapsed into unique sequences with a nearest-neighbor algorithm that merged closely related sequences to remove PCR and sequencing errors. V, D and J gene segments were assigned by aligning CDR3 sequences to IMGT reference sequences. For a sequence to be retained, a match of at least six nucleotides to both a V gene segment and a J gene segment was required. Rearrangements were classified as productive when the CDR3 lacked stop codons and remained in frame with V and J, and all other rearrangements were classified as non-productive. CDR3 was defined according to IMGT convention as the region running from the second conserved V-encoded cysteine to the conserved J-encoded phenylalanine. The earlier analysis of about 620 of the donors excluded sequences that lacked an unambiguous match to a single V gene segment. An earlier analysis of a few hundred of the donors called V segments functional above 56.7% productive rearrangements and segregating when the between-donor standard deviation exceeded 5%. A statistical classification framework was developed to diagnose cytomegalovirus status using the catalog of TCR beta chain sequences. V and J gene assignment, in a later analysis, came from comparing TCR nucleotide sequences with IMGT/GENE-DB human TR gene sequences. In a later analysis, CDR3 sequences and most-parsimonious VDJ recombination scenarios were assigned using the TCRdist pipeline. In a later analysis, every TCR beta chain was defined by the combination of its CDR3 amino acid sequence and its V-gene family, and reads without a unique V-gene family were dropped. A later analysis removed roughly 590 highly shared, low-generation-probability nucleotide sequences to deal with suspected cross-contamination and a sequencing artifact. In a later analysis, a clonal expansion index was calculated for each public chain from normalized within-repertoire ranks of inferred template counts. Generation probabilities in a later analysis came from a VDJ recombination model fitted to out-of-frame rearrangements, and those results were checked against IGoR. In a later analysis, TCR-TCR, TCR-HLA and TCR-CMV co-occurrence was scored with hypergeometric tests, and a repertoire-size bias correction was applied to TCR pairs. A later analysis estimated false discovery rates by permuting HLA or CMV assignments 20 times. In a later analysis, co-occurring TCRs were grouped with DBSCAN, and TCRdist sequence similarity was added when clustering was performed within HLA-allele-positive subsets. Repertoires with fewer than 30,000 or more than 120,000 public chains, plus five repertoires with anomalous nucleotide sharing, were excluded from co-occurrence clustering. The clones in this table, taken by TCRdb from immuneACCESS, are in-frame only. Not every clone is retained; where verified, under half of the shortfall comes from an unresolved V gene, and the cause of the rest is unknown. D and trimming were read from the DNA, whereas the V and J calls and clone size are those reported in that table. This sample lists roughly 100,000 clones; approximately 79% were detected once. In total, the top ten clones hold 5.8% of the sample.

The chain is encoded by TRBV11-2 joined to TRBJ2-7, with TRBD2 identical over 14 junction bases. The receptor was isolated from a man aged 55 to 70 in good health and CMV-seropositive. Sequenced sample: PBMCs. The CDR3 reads CASRGTSGGQSSYEQYF. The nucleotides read TGTGCCTCCCGGGGGACTAGCGGGGGCCAAAGCTCCTACGAGCAGTACTTC.